The entry that follows covers one T cell receptor (beta chain) sequence. The record originates from a study of blood T cell repertoires in COVID-19. Study information: The analysed material was cDNA or gDNA that came from T cells, B-cell-depleted T cells, or PBMCs.

The CDR3 loop spans 15 amino acids. Trimming shortened V by 0 bases and J by 4 bases, and 10 bases separated the two germline ends. Per the germline V gene, CDR1 is KGHSH and CDR2 is LQKENI. The data were produced by immunoSEQ multiplex PCR, yet TCRdb's version contains in-frame clones alone and is incomplete. This table holds around 72,000 clones, 70% to 90% found once. The receptor was isolated from an elderly woman with acute or convalescent COVID-19. The genes are TRBV18 and TRBJ1-3; a weak D match, TRBD1 (5 bases). The source material was peripheral blood. The CDR3 sequence: CASSPPSGYGNTIYF. The DNA of the CDR3 is TGTGCCAGCTCACCACCCTCAGGGTACGGAAACACCATATATTTT.